This T cell receptor (beta chain) comes out of a study of cytomegalovirus exposure and HLA in healthy donors. Study-wide context: HLA-typed donors contributed approximately 86 million unique TCRs, which were held in an early data release. Of around 410 genotyped donors, about 81% grouped in the Caucasian-associated ancestry cluster.

In the case of this clone: The antigen is unknown.

Whole-study results and caveats: The authors enumerated some 170 TCR beta chains as linked to cytomegalovirus. The HLA-A and HLA-B alleles of most subjects were reportedly predicted accurately from TCR beta sequences.

Vbeta (60) and Jbeta (13) primers were used in the PCR. Clones were sequenced by immunoSEQ multiplex PCR, and TCRdb holds only the in-frame ones, with some missing. The sample contains some 76,000 clones, about 78% of which appear only once. In germline, CDR1 is LNHDA, CDR2 SQIVND (reference sequence). CDR3 length equals 17 residues. The germline V and J ends were trimmed by 5 bases and 2 bases, with 19 bases remaining between them. Sequencing was performed on PBMCs. The chain recombines TRBV19 with TRBJ1-5; no reliable D call. This TCR was sampled from a woman between 40 and 55 years old in good health and CMV-seropositive. This chain's CDR3 is CASSFPFGGDGNQPQHF. Written as DNA, the CDR3 is TGTGCCAGTAGTTTCCCTTTTGGCGGGGATGGCAATCAGCCCCAGCATTTT.